A selection of T cell receptor beta chains follows, all from one sample in a study of cytomegalovirus exposure and HLA in healthy donors. TCRdb's copy holds only in-frame clones and misses some; the assay was immunoSEQ multiplex PCR. The profile shows roughly 98,000 clones, roughly three quarters of them singletons. Sequenced material: PBMCs. These receptors were obtained from a man between 35 and 55 years old in good health and CMV-seronegative. Each CDR3 is given with its conserved first and last residue. The order of the fields is J gene, V gene, clone size, CDR3 length, D gene, CDR3 protein, CDR3 DNA. A D gene is named only where the DNA matches it firmly. Some rows have no size entry. The others give once, few or many, or a class for an expanded clone.

TRBJ2-3,TRBV6-1,few,16,TRBD2,CASSGWLAGGSDTQYF,TGTGCCAGCAGTGGGTGGCTAGCGGGAGGGTCGGATACGCAGTATTTT
TRBJ2-7,TRBV4-1,NA,14,TRBD1,CASSQPGQSYEQYF,TGCGCCAGCAGCCAGCCGGGACAGTCCTACGAGCAGTACTTC
TRBJ1-5,TRBV28,NA,15,NA,CASSLTGRSNQPQHF,TGTGCCAGCAGTTTAACAGGGCGGAGCAATCAGCCCCAGCATTTT
TRBJ1-2,TRBV4-2,NA,13,NA,CASSQGGDYGYTF,TGTGCCAGCAGCCAAGGGGGGGACTATGGCTACACCTTC
TRBJ2-7,TRBV4-3,NA,16,TRBD1,CASSQENGQGYYEQYF,TGCGCCAGCAGCCAAGAAAACGGACAGGGGTACTACGAGCAGTACTTC
TRBJ2-6,TRBV5-1,NA,15,NA,CASSLKGSGANILTF,TGCGCCAGCAGCTTGAAGGGATCTGGGGCCAACATCCTGACTTTC
TRBJ1-3,TRBV6-6,NA,13,NA,CASSTGYGNTIYF,TGTGCCAGCAGTACGGGGTATGGAAACACCATATATTTT
TRBJ1-1,TRBV2,NA,13,TRBD1,CASSRGQYTEAFF,TGTGCCAGCAGTAGGGGACAGTACACTGAAGCTTTCTTT
TRBJ2-7,TRBV18,NA,13,TRBD1,CASSPGQSYEQYF,TGTGCCAGCTCTCCGGGACAGAGCTACGAGCAGTACTTC
TRBJ2-2,TRBV6-5,NA,13,NA,CASKFGLTGELFF,TGTGCCAGCAAGTTTGGGCTCACCGGGGAGCTGTTTTTT
TRBJ1-2,TRBV19,NA,13,NA,CASRRGREGGYTF,TGTGCCAGTAGAAGGGGGAGAGAGGGTGGCTACACCTTC
TRBJ2-7,TRBV11-2,NA,16,NA,CASTPPGPAYGLEQYF,TGTGCCAGCACCCCCCCCGGTCCGGCCTATGGACTCGAGCAGTACTTC
TRBJ2-7,TRBV5-1,NA,11,NA,CASSLANEQYF,TGCGCCAGCAGCTTGGCAAACGAGCAGTACTTC
TRBJ1-1,TRBV28,once,13,NA,CASRQGPNTEAFF,TGTGCCAGCAGGCAGGGGCCAAACACTGAAGCTTTCTTT
TRBJ2-6,TRBV13,NA,18,NA,CASSPRRVMLSGANVLTF,TGTGCCAGCAGCCCCCGGAGGGTAATGCTTTCTGGGGCCAACGTCCTGACTTTC
TRBJ1-5,TRBV28,few,12,NA,CASSAHRKPQHF,TGTGCCAGCAGTGCACACCGAAAACCCCAGCATTTT
TRBJ1-2,TRBV28,NA,16,TRBD1,CASSLPTGNKNYGYTF,TGTGCCAGCAGTTTACCGACAGGGAACAAAAACTATGGCTACACCTTC
TRBJ2-1,TRBV5-6,NA,15,NA,CASSLDQGAYNEQFF,TGTGCCAGCAGCTTGGATCAGGGTGCCTACAATGAGCAGTTCTTC
TRBJ2-7,TRBV19,NA,14,TRBD2,CASRETSGNYEQYF,TGTGCCAGTAGGGAGACTAGCGGGAATTACGAGCAGTACTTC
TRBJ2-6,TRBV7-2,NA,19,TRBD1,CASSLFFQGASSGANVLTF,TGTGCCAGCAGCTTGTTTTTTCAGGGGGCAAGCTCTGGGGCCAACGTCCTGACTTTC
TRBJ2-6,TRBV5-1,NA,17,TRBD1,CASSRGTARSGANVLTF,TGCGCCAGCAGCCGAGGGACAGCACGGTCTGGGGCCAACGTCCTGACTTTC
TRBJ2-5,TRBV7-3,NA,17,TRBD2,CASSPGTSGGAVETQYF,TGTGCCAGCAGCCCCGGGACTAGCGGGGGGGCTGTCGAGACCCAGTACTTC
TRBJ2-1,TRBV7-2,NA,13,NA,CASSLEKHNEQFF,TGTGCCAGCAGCTTAGAAAAGCACAATGAGCAGTTCTTC
TRBJ1-2,TRBV28,once,13,NA,CASRRTPLEIWTF,TGTGCCAGCAGGAGAACCCCTCTAGAAATCTGGACCTTC
TRBJ1-1,TRBV29-1,NA,13,NA,CSAPTPGGTEAFF,TGCAGCGCTCCAACCCCGGGGGGTACTGAAGCTTTCTTT
TRBJ1-1,TRBV10-3,NA,12,TRBD1,CAIGQGNTEAFF,TGTGCCATCGGACAGGGGAACACTGAAGCTTTCTTT
TRBJ2-7,TRBV19,NA,17,TRBD2,CASSSIFLLAGAYEQYF,TGTGCCAGTAGTTCCATCTTCTTACTAGCGGGCGCCTACGAGCAGTACTTC
TRBJ2-7,TRBV7-2,NA,16,TRBD1,CASSLDAQGSYYEQYF,TGTGCCAGCAGCTTAGATGCACAGGGGAGTTACTACGAGCAGTACTTC
TRBJ1-5,TRBV19,NA,17,TRBD1,CASSPLGQGHSNQPQHF,TGTGCCAGTAGTCCCCTCGGACAGGGTCATAGCAATCAGCCCCAGCATTTT
TRBJ1-2,TRBV28,NA,14,NA,CASSFPGVNYGYTF,TGTGCCAGCAGTTTTCCAGGGGTGAACTATGGCTACACCTTC
TRBJ2-7,TRBV27,NA,13,NA,CASSLLPSSEQYF,TGTGCCAGCAGTTTACTCCCTTCGTCCGAGCAGTACTTC